This T cell receptor (beta chain) is drawn from a study of blood T cell repertoires in COVID-19. The table came from immunoSEQ multiplex PCR; TCRdb's copy has only in-frame clones and leaves some out. Of 95,000 to 150,000 clones listed, 90% to 95% are singletons. This clone came up once. The CDR3 is made up of 11 amino acids. Per germline, CDR1 SQVTM and CDR2 ANQGSEA. With 7 bases clipped from V and 5 bases from J, the junction kept 2 bases outside the gene matches. The chain combines TRBV29-1 with TRBJ2-5, with 9 bases aligning to TRBD1. The TCR originated in a man aged 50-59 years with COVID-19, enrolled during active disease. Sequencing was carried out using peripheral blood. CDR3 in DNA: TGCAGCGCCGACAGGGGGGAGACCCAGTACTTC. It translates to CSADRGETQYF. Drawing the rest from reference TRBV29-1 and TRBJ2-5, the complete variable domain is SAVISQKPSRDICQRGTSLTIQCQVDSQVTMMFWYRQQPGQSLTLIATANQGSEATYESGFVIDKFPISRPNLTFSTLTVSNMSPEDSSIYLCSADRGETQYFGPGTRLLVL.